The clone carrying this T cell receptor beta chain was detected a few times. This entry belongs to a study of naive and memory T cell subsets. An equimolar mix of two oligonucleotides served as the beta constant-region primer for TRBC1 and TRBC2. In TCRdb, the UMI-ligation and nested PCR reads were re-called with MiXCR into one record per CDR3 protein. The sample lists around 31,000 distinct CDR3 sequences, approximately 12% occurring once. Trimming took 1 base from V and 6 from J, leaving 4 bases between them. The CDR3 spans 12 residues. Germline CDR1 and CDR2: SGHTA and FQGNSA. Sequencing input: effector memory CD4+ T cells from blood. Sample subset: effector memory, CD45RA- CD27-. The chain joins TRBV7-2 to TRBJ1-3; D unresolved. The sequence was collected from a human donor in good health. In DNA, the CDR3 is TGTGCCAGCAGCTTAGAGTTAAACACCATATATTTT. Translating gives CASSLELNTIYF.